Listed here is a single T cell receptor beta chain. The CDR3 has 15 amino acids. The germline gives CDR1 SGHNT, CDR2 YYREEE (reference sequence). With V trimmed by 4 bases and J by 4 bases, 10 bases remained unmatched. Sequencing was performed with immunoSEQ multiplex PCR; in TCRdb, only in-frame clones are kept and a portion is missing. The sample contains 250,000 to 300,000 clones, over 75% of which appear only once. This entry comes from a study of blood T cell repertoires in COVID-19. Study-wide background: Acute-phase and convalescent COVID-19 samples originated in the United States, Italy and Spain. T cells, B-cell-depleted T cells, or PBMCs supplied cDNA or gDNA.

Cohorts were assigned according to the clinical history that participants reported. Sequencing used PBMCs or T cells enriched from blood (not recorded which). The TCR originated in a woman aged 25-40 years who had recovered from COVID-19. V gene TRBV5-4 combines with J gene TRBJ2-5; 7 bases line up with TRBD1. CDR3 in DNA: TGTGCCAGCAGCGAAAAGGACAGGCCGGGAGAGACCCAGTACTTC. It encodes CASSEKDRPGETQYF.